This TCR beta chain was retrieved from a study of blood T cell repertoires in COVID-19. Study in general: Both acute and convalescent COVID-19 samples were obtained from the United States, Italy and Spain.

Trimming left V 5 bases short and J 10 bases short, with 15 bases between. The CDR3 spans 12 residues. Germline loops: CDR1 GTSNPN, CDR2 SVGIG (reference sequence). As handled by the study authors: Amplification of reference gene primers was used by the study to estimate nucleated cell counts. Measured with immunoSEQ multiplex PCR; TCRdb has only the in-frame clones, and not every one. The V and J calls and clone size come from that table; D and trimming were worked out from the DNA. The sample carries roughly 62,000 clones, around nine tenths recorded once. The gene calls are TRBV30 and TRBJ2-1; the D gene is possibly TRBD2 (6 bases). Sequencing was carried out using peripheral blood. The TCR sequence derives from a human donor in a cohort sampled during active COVID-19. CDR3 protein: CAWGGLVGEQFF. For the CDR3, the DNA is TGTGCCTGGGGGGGACTCGTAGGGGAGCAGTTCTTC. Full variable domain (rest looked up from reference TRBV30 and TRBJ2-1): SQTIHQWPATLVQPVGSPLSLECTVEGTSNPNLYWYRQAAGRGLQLLFYSVGIGQISSEVPQNLSASRPQDRQFILSSKKLLLSDSGFYLCAWGGLVGEQFFGPGTRLTVL.